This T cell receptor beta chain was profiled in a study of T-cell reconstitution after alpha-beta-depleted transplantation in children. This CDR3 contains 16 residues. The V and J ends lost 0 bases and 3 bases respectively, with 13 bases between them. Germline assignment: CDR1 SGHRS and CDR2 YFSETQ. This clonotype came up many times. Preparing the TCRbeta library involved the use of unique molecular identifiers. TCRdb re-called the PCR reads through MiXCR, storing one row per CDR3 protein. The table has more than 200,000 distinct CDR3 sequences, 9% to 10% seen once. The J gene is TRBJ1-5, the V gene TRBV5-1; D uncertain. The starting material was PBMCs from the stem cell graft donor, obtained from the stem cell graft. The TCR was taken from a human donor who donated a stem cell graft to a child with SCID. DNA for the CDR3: TGCGCCAGCAGCTTGGGGGCAGGCGGTATCAATCAGCCCCAGCATTTT. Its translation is CASSLGAGGINQPQHF. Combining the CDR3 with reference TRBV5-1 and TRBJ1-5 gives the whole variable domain KAGVTQTPRYLIKTRGQQVTLSCSPISGHRSVSWYQQTPGQGLQFLFEYFSETQRNKGNFPGRFSGRQFSNSRSEMNVSTLELGDSALYLCASSLGAGGINQPQHFGDGTRLSIL.